This TCR beta chain was obtained from a study of blood T cell repertoires in COVID-19. Study in general: Both acute and convalescent COVID-19 samples were obtained from the United States, Italy and Spain. From T cells, B-cell-depleted T cells, or PBMCs came the material, which was cDNA or gDNA.

With 5 bases clipped from V and 1 base from J, the junction kept 7 bases outside the gene matches. Germline CDR1 is SEHNR and CDR2 is FQNEAQ (reference sequence). The CDR3 is made up of 17 amino acids. Original methodology: Reference gene primer amplification yielded estimated nucleated cell counts. Clones were read by immunoSEQ multiplex PCR, and TCRdb kept only the in-frame ones, dropping some. V, J and clone size were drawn from that table, and D and trimming were deduced from the DNA. The table has about 200,000 clones, around three quarters seen once. This clone came up once. The sample was peripheral blood. The TCR comes from a woman in her sixties or seventies with acute or convalescent COVID-19. The genes are TRBV7-9 and TRBJ2-2; 10 bases agree with TRBD1. CDR3 sequence: CASSRRTGGRNTGELFF. The CDR3 DNA is TGTGCCAGCAGCCGCAGGACAGGGGGACGGAACACCGGGGAGCTGTTTTTT.